These 4 T cell receptor beta chains originate from one sample sequenced in a study of glioma-infiltrating T cells. TCR alpha and beta CDR3 regions were amplified from RNA using iRepertoire nested multiplex PCR. Each CDR3 protein is one row after TCRdb ran MiXCR on the multiplex PCR reads. Counted here are about 93,000 distinct CDR3 sequences, approximately 42% occurring once; the ten biggest clones make up about two fifths. Sequencing input: glioma tissue, nonneoplastic brain tissue, or PBMCs (not recorded which). These receptors originate from a human donor with low-grade glioma or glioblastoma, undergoing nonglioma brain surgery, or in good health (not recorded which).

The V gene is TRBV6-1, the J gene TRBJ1-1, with D possibly being TRBD1 (6 bases). The CDR3 covers 15 residues. The germline V gene encodes CDR1 MNHNS and CDR2 SASEGT. Trimming pared 6 bases from V and 1 base from J, leaving 15 bases between. The CDR3 protein is CASSWAGDQNTEAFF. The CDR3 DNA is TGTGCCAGCAGCTGGGCAGGGGACCAGAACACTGAAGCTTTCTTT.

There are many counts of this clonotype. The rearrangement uses TRBV27 and TRBJ2-1; 11 nucleotides align to TRBD2. Per the germline V gene, CDR1 is MNHEY and CDR2 is SMNVEV (reference sequence). Germline trimming cut 6 bases from V and 4 bases from J; bases unmatched to any gene: 5. The CDR3 has 15 amino acids. CDR3 protein: CASRLVAGGYNEQFF. CDR3 DNA sequence: TGTGCCAGCAGACTCGTAGCGGGGGGGTACAATGAGCAGTTCTTC.

This clonotype has a count of ten or more. The V gene is TRBV7-9, the J gene TRBJ2-1, with 14 positions matching TRBD2. The germline V gene has CDR1 SEHNR and CDR2 FQNEAQ (reference sequence). This CDR3 contains 16 residues. J was trimmed by 4 bases and V by 5 bases; bases with no gene match: 4. This CDR3 reads CASSRRLAGGYNEQFF. The CDR3 coding sequence is TGTGCCAGCAGCCGAAGACTAGCGGGGGGGTACAATGAGCAGTTCTTC. The complete variable domain, with remaining parts taken from reference TRBV7-9 and TRBJ2-1, reads DTGVSQNPRHKITKRGQNVTFRCDPISEHNRLYWYRQTLGQGPEFLTYFQNEAQLEKSRLLSDRFSAERPKGSFSTLEIQRTEQGDSAMYLCASSRRLAGGYNEQFFGPGTRLTVL.

With regard to this clonotype: A read error is likely, as this CDR3 ends without the conserved phenylalanine or tryptophan. No DNA is shown, since the ends of the CDR3 on it are uncertain; the CDR3 is the one TCRdb lists. This rearrangement joins TRBV6-1 to TRBJ2-7; no DNA check was done on the table's D call, TRBD1. Germline lookup yields CDR1 MNHNS and CDR2 SASEGT. The CDR3 totals 13 residues, both ends included. The CDR3 sequence is CASGVTDGYEQYL.